The present T cell receptor (beta chain) was sequenced within a study of blood T cell repertoires in COVID-19. For the study at large: Material from acute and convalescent COVID-19 was sourced from the United States, Italy and Spain.

The authors' processing: Quantification of nucleated cells was approximated via reference gene primer amplification. Sequencing used immunoSEQ multiplex PCR; TCRdb keeps in-frame clones, though not all of them. V, J and clone size reflect that table, while D and trimming were determined from the DNA. The sample shows some 190,000 clones, around nine tenths of them seen only once. Germline CDR1 is ENHRY and CDR2 is SYGVKD. The CDR3 extends over 13 amino acids. V was clipped by 6 bases and J by 8 bases; unmatched bases: 9. The chain joins TRBV10-3 to TRBJ1-2; TRBD1 agrees at 7 bases. The sequence was collected from a woman aged 40 to 49 who had recovered from COVID-19. Sequences were obtained from peripheral blood. Here the CDR3 DNA reads TGTGCCATCAGGGGGGACAGCGCCGGGGGCTACACCTTC. Translation gives CAIRGDSAGGYTF.